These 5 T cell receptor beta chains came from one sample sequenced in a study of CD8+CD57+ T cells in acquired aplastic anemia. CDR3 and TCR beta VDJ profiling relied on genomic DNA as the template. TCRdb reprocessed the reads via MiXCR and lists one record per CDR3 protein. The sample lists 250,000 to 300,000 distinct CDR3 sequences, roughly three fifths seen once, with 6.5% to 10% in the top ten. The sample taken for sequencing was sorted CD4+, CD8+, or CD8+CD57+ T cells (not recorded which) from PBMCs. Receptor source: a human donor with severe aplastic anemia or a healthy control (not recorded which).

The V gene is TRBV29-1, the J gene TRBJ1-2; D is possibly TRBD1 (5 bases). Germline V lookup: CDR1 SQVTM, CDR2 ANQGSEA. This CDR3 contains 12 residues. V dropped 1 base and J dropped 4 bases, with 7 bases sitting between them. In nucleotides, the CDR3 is TGCAGCGTTGAAGGGGGCCTCTATGGCTACACCTTC. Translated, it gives CSVEGGLYGYTF.

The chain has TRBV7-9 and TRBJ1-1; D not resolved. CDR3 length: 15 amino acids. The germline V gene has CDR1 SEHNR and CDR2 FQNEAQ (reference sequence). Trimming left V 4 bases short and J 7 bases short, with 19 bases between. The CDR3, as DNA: TGTGCCAGCAGCTCGAGGGATGTGGAAACTATTGAAGCTTTCTTT. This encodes CASSSRDVETIEAFF.

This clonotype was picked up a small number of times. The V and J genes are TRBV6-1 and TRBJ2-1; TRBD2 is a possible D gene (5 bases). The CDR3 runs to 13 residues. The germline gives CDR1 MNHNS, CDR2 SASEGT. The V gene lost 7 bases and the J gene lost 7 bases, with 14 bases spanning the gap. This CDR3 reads CASTAGVRNEQFF. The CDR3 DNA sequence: TGTGCCAGCACCGCCGGGGTTAGGAATGAGCAGTTCTTC.

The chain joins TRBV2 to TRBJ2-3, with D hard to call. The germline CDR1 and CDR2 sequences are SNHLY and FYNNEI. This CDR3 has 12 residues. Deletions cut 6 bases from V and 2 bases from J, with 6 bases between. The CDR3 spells CASRVLTDTQYF. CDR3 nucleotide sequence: TGTGCCAGCAGGGTCCTCACAGATACGCAGTATTTT.

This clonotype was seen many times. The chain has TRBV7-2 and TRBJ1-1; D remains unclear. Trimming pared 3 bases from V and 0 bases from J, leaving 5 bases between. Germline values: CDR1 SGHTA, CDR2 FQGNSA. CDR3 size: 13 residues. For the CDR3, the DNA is TGTGCCAGCAGCTTTACAGTGAACACTGAAGCTTTCTTT. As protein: CASSFTVNTEAFF.